These 24 T cell receptor beta chains came from one sample sequenced in a study of T cells after posttransplantation cyclophosphamide. A marrow graft followed busulfan-fludarabine conditioning, with cyclophosphamide on days +3 and +4. Using immunoSEQ multiplex PCR, the repertoire was profiled, and TCRdb retains in-frame clones only, with some absent. The sample consists of 12,000 or so clones, around 90% of them appearing once. This material consisted of PBMCs, taken after allogeneic stem cell transplant with posttransplant cyclophosphamide. These receptors were obtained from a female patient aged 30 to 45 who received an allogeneic stem cell transplant from an unrelated donor, was CMV-positive, and had no GVHD. Some T cells may be supplied by the graft donor.

CDR3 in DNA: TGTGCCAGCAGCCCACTACCCACGGGGCGGGAAGAAAAACTGTTTTTT. Its translation is CASSPLPTGREEKLFF. The V and J genes are TRBV5-4 and TRBJ1-4; D possibly corresponds to TRBD1 (5 bases). Germline V gene lookup returns CDR1 SGHNT and CDR2 YYREEE (reference sequence). V was cut by 4 bases and J by 8 bases, with 21 bases left in between. This CDR3 has 16 residues.

The count of this clone is one. This chain links TRBV29-1 with TRBJ2-3, with D uncertain. V lost 2 bases to trimming and J lost 0 bases, with 12 bases between them. The CDR3 has 15 residues. Germline CDR1 SQVTM, CDR2 ANQGSEA. CDR3 sequence (DNA): TGCAGCGTTGAATCAACAGCATATAGCACAGATACGCAGTATTTT. Encoded protein: CSVESTAYSTDTQYF.

The chain joins TRBV6-1 to TRBJ2-1; TRBD2 matches at 7 bases. Trimming took 6 bases from V and 14 from J; bases not matched to a gene: 7. Germline CDR1 reads MNHNS; CDR2 reads SASEGT. The CDR3 length is 11 residues. This CDR3 is CASSGLDLEFF. In DNA, the CDR3 is TGTGCCAGCAGCGGACTAGACTTAGAGTTCTTC.

Here the CDR3 DNA reads TGCGCCAGCAGCTTACGGGCCGTATCAGGACTGTCTTTACAAGAGACCCAGTACTTC. Amino acids: CASSLRAVSGLSLQETQYF. The chain joins TRBV5-1 to TRBJ2-5; the D gene is possibly TRBD2 (5 bases). The V gene's germline CDR1 is SGHRS and CDR2 YFSETQ. V lost 2 bases and J lost 2, with 25 bases in between. The CDR3 has 19 amino acids. Full variable domain (outside the CDR3, taken from reference TRBV5-1 and TRBJ2-5): KAGVTQTPRYLIKTRGQQVTLSCSPISGHRSVSWYQQTPGQGLQFLFEYFSETQRNKGNFPGRFSGRQFSNSRSEMNVSTLELGDSALYLCASSLRAVSGLSLQETQYFGPGTRLLVL.

This rearrangement joins TRBV6-1 to TRBJ2-1, with a possible D match to TRBD2 (5 bases). In germline, CDR1 is MNHNS, CDR2 SASEGT. The CDR3 totals 13 residues. Trimming left V 8 bases short and J 10 bases short, with 18 bases between. CDR3 DNA sequence: TGTGCCAGCGGCAGGTCGGGAACGACAGAGCAGTTCTTC. This gives the protein CASGRSGTTEQFF.

V and J are TRBV19 and TRBJ2-2; perhaps TRBD1 as D (6 bases). Per the germline V gene, CDR1 is LNHDA and CDR2 is SQIVND (reference sequence). CDR3 length: 16 residues. Deletions cut 3 bases from V and 1 base from J, with 12 bases between. The CDR3 bases are TGTGCCAGTAGTATGGGTCGGACAGAGAACACCGGGGAGCTGTTTTTT. Translation gives CASSMGRTENTGELFF.

CDR3 sequence (DNA): TGTGCCAGCAGCTTGGGGGCTTCGGGCAATCAGCCCCAGCATTTT. Its protein is CASSLGASGNQPQHF. J is TRBJ1-5 and V is TRBV7-6, with a weak D call TRBD1 (6 bases). CDR1 and CDR2 from the germline V gene are SGHVS and FNYEAQ. This CDR3 spans 15 amino acids. The V and J ends lost 3 bases and 2 bases respectively, with 11 bases between them.

The V gene is TRBV28, the J gene TRBJ1-4, with 8 bases matching TRBD1. Germline lookup yields CDR1 MDHEN and CDR2 SYDVKM. J gave up 6 bases and V 5 bases, and 8 bases lay outside the gene matches. The CDR3 is made up of 15 amino acids. The CDR3: CASSGPTGVDEKLFF. CDR3 coding DNA: TGTGCCAGCAGTGGCCCGACAGGGGTCGATGAAAAACTGTTTTTT.

This chain connects TRBV27 to TRBJ2-5; no definite D call. This CDR3 contains 11 residues. Germline V gene sequence: CDR1 MNHEY, CDR2 SMNVEV (reference sequence). Trimming removed 3 bases from V and 4 bases from J, with 3 bases in between. Here the CDR3 DNA reads TGTGCCAGCAGTTTCAGAGAGACCCAGTACTTC. It encodes CASSFRETQYF.

The chain joins TRBV5-1 to TRBJ2-1; D is perhaps TRBD1 (6 bases). V lost 0 bases, J lost 6 bases, and 22 bases lay in between. Germline V lookup: CDR1 SGHRS, CDR2 YFSETQ. The CDR3 sequence is 18 residues long. CDR3 amino acids: CASSLGFGTNRRSNEQFF. CDR3 nucleotide sequence: TGCGCCAGCAGCTTGGGATTCGGGACAAACCGAAGGAGCAATGAGCAGTTCTTC.

In DNA, the CDR3 is TGTGCCAGCAGTGAACGGCCTAGCGGGAGTCGGTTGACCGGGGAGCTGTTTTTT. The encoded protein is CASSERPSGSRLTGELFF. V is TRBV2 and J is TRBJ2-2, with 10 bases identical to TRBD2. From germline, CDR1 is SNHLY and CDR2 FYNNEI. The CDR3 contains 18 residues. Losses at the gene ends were 2 bases for V and 5 bases for J; bases not matched to a gene: 11.

A single count supports this clone. This rearrangement joins TRBV27 to TRBJ1-2; 9 positions match TRBD1. Per germline, CDR1 MNHEY and CDR2 SMNVEV (reference sequence). V shed 4 bases, J shed 6 bases, and the junction held 15 bases outside the gene matches. The CDR3 covers 17 residues. The CDR3 sequence is CASSYSGRTGAFDGYTF. The CDR3 DNA is TGTGCCAGCAGTTACTCAGGCAGGACAGGGGCTTTTGATGGCTACACCTTC.

DNA of the CDR3: TGTGCCAGCAGCTTAGACGGGGGGGGGCCTAATGAGCAGTTCTTC. It translates to CASSLDGGGPNEQFF. This sequence joins TRBV7-6 and TRBJ2-1; TRBD2 matches 8 bases. The CDR3 sequence is 15 residues long. Germline values: CDR1 SGHVS, CDR2 FNYEAQ. With V trimmed by 1 base and J by 7 bases, 6 bases remained unmatched.

This chain uses TRBV2 with TRBJ2-1; 14 nucleotides match TRBD2. Trimming took 7 bases from V and 9 from J; bases not matched to a gene: 8. The length of the CDR3 is 15 residues. Germline V gene lookup returns CDR1 SNHLY and CDR2 FYNNEI. The CDR3 DNA reads TGTGCCAGCACCCGACTAGCGGGGGGGCGGAGTGAGCAGTTCTTC. Translated, it gives CASTRLAGGRSEQFF.

This clone is medium-sized by share. The rearrangement joins TRBV6-5 to TRBJ1-1, with D uncertain. The germline V gene encodes CDR1 MNHEY and CDR2 SVGAGI. This CDR3 has 13 residues. V lost 0 bases, J lost 4 bases, and 6 bases lay in between. The CDR3 here is CASSYSSTTEAFF. The CDR3 region has the DNA TGTGCCAGCAGTTACTCGAGTACCACTGAAGCTTTCTTT.

The chain couples TRBV18 to TRBJ2-7, with D hard to call. The V end was cut by 3 bases, the J end by 2 bases, with 2 bases between. The CDR3 has 11 amino acids. Per germline, CDR1 KGHSH and CDR2 LQKENI. The CDR3 spells CASSPTYEQYF. Here the CDR3 DNA reads TGTGCCAGCTCACCCACCTACGAGCAGTACTTC.

J is TRBJ1-2 and V is TRBV5-6; tentatively, D is TRBD1 (6 bases). The CDR3 has 14 residues. V was clipped by 1 base and J by 10 bases, with 17 bases between them. CDR1 and CDR2 from the germline V gene are SGHDT and YYEEEE. The chain's CDR3 is CASSLPGGGVSYTF. Here the CDR3 DNA reads TGTGCCAGCAGCTTGCCTGGAGGGGGGGTATCCTACACCTTC.

This chain connects TRBV6-6 to TRBJ1-2; no clear D gene. The CDR3 is 14 residues long. The V and J ends lost 4 bases and 0 bases respectively, with 9 bases between them. CDR1 MNHNY and CDR2 SVGAGI come from the germline V gene (reference sequence). This CDR3 is CASSSRAANYGYTF. The CDR3 coding sequence is TGTGCCAGCAGTTCGCGGGCAGCTAACTATGGCTACACCTTC.

This chain links TRBV29-1 with TRBJ1-5; 9 bases line up with TRBD1. Trimming took 6 bases from V and 3 from J; bases not matched to a gene: 3. The CDR3 is made up of 13 amino acids. Germline V gene sequence: CDR1 SQVTM, CDR2 ANQGSEA. The CDR3 nucleotides read TGCAGCGTGGGGACAGGGCACAATCAGCCCCAGCATTTT. It specifies CSVGTGHNQPQHF.

The chain couples TRBV27 to TRBJ2-5, with 10 bases that match TRBD1. Germline V gene sequence: CDR1 MNHEY, CDR2 SMNVEV (reference sequence). The trim removed 5 bases at V and 1 base at J, leaving 13 bases unmatched. This CDR3 has 18 residues. The CDR3 DNA sequence: TGTGCCAGCAGTGTAAGGACAGGGGGGGTCGATGGCCAAGAGACCCAGTACTTC. Translating gives CASSVRTGGVDGQETQYF.

The chain links TRBV7-9 to TRBJ2-5; the D gene is possibly TRBD2 (5 bases). The J call is uncertain, as TRBJ2-7 better fits the DNA end. The CDR3 consists of 14 residues. Germline CDR1 reads SEHNR; CDR2 reads FQNEAQ (reference sequence). The CDR3 region is CASSYAGEAYEQYF. For the CDR3, the DNA is TGTGCCAGCAGCTATGCGGGCGAAGCCTACGAGCAGTACTTC.

This clone appeared once. The genes are TRBV6-4 and TRBJ1-5; D unclear. This CDR3 has 13 residues. Germline CDR1 and CDR2: MRHNA and SNTAGT. Between the trimmed V and J ends, which lost 3 bases and 3 bases, there was a span of 6 bases. DNA of the CDR3: TGTGCCAGCAGTGAGACTCTCAATCAGCCCCAGCATTTT. Translation gives CASSETLNQPQHF.

The chain carries TRBV30 and TRBJ2-1; D is ambiguous. V was trimmed by 3 bases and J by 9 bases, leaving 9 bases between them. Germline V gene data show CDR1 as GTSNPN and CDR2 as SVGIG (reference sequence). CDR3 length: 11 residues. The CDR3 nucleotides are TGTGCCTGGAGGGAAAGGAGTGAGCAGTTCTTC. It codes for CAWRERSEQFF.

This chain links TRBV19 with TRBJ2-5, with no clear D. The germline V gene encodes CDR1 LNHDA and CDR2 SQIVND (reference sequence). The V end was cut by 0 bases, the J end by 11 bases, with 13 bases between. The CDR3 length is 13 residues. CDR3 loop: CASSIDVGGEQYF. The DNA of the CDR3 is TGTGCCAGTAGTATAGACGTTGGCGGAGAGCAGTACTTC.